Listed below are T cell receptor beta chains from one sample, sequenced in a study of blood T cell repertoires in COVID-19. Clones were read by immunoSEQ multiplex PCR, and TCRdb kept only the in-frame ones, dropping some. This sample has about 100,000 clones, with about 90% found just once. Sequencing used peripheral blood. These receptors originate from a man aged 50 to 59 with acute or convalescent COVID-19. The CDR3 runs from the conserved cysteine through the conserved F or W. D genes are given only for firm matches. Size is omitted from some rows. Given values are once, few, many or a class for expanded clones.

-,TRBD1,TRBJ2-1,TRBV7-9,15,TGTGCCAGCAGCGCAGACGGGACAGGGGGCAATGAGCAGTTCTTC,CASSADGTGGNEQFF
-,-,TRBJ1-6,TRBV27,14,TGTGCCAGCAGTTTATATCGGGGGAATTCACCCCTCCACTTT,CASSLYRGNSPLHF
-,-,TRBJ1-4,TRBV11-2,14,TGTGCCAGCAGCTCAGGAAGAGCTAATGAAAAACTGTTTTTT,CASSSGRANEKLFF
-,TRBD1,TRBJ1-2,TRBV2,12,TGTGCCAGCCCGGACAGGTTGTATGGCTACACCTTC,CASPDRLYGYTF
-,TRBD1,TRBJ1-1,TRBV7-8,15,TGTGCCAGCAGCTTGGCAGGGGGCAAGGGCACTGAAGCTTTCTTT,CASSLAGGKGTEAFF
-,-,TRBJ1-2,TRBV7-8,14,TGTGCCAGCAGCTTAGGACATACGAACTATGGCTACACCTTC,CASSLGHTNYGYTF
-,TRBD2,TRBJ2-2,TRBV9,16,TGTGCCAGCAGCGTAGGGGCGGGGGGTAACACCGGGGAGCTGTTTTTT,CASSVGAGGNTGELFF
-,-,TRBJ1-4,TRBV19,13,TGTGCCAGCCAAGCGCAGATTCATGAAAAACTGTTTTTT,CASQAQIHEKLFF
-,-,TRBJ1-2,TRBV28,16,TGTGCCAGCAGTTTAGGGTCGGCCAGGGTAAACTATGGCTACACCTTC,CASSLGSARVNYGYTF
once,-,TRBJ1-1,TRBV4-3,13,TGCGCCAGCAGCCAAGATCGTAAGCCTGAAGCTTTCTTT,CASSQDRKPEAFF
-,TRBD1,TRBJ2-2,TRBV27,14,TGTGCCAGCAGTTTAACTACAGGGGTTGGGGAGCTGTTTTTT,CASSLTTGVGELFF
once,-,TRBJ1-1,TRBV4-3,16,TGCGCCAGCAGCCAAGGGCCGGGACAAGAAAACACTGAAGCTTTCTTT,CASSQGPGQENTEAFF
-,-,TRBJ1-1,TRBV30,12,TGTGCCTGGACGACAGCGAACACTGAAGCTTTCTTT,CAWTTANTEAFF
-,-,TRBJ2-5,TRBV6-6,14,TGTGCCAGCAGTTACCTGGGGGCGCGGGAGACCCAGTACTTC,CASSYLGARETQYF